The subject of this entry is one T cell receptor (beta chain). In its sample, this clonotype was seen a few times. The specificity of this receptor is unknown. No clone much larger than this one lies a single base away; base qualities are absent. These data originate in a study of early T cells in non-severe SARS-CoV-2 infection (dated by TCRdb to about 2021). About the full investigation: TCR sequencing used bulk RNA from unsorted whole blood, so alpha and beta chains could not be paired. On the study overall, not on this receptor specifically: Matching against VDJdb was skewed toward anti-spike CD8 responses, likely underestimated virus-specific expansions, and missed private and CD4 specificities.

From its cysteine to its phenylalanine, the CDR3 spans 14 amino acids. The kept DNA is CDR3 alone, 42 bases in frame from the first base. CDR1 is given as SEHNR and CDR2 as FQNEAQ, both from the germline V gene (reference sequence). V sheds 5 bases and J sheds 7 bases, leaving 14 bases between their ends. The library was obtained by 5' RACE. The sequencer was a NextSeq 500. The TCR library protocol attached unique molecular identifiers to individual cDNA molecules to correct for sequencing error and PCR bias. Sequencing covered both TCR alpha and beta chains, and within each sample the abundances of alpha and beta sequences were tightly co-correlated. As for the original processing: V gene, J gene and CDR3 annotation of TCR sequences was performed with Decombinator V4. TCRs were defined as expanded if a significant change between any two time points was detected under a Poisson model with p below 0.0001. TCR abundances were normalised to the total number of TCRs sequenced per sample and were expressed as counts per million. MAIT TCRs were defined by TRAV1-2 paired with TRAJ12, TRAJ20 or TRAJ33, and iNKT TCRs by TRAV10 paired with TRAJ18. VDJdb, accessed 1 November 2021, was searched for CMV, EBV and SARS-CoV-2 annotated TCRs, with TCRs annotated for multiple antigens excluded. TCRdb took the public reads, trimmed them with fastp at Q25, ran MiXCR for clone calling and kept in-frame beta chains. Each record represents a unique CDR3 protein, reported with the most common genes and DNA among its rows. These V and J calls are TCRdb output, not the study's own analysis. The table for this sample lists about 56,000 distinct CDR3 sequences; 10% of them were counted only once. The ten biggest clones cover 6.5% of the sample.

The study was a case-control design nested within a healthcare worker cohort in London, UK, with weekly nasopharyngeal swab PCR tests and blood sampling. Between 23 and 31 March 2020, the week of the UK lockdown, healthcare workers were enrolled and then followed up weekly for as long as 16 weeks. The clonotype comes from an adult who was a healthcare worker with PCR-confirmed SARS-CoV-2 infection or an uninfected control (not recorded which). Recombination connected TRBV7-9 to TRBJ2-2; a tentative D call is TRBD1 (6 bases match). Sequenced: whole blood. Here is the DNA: TGTGCCAGCAGCCCGACAGGAAAGGGCGGGGAGCTGTTTTTT. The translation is CASSPTGKGGELFF.